A single sample is the source of the 14 T cell receptor beta chains below, sequenced in a study of blood T cell repertoires in COVID-19. Repertoires were generated with immunoSEQ multiplex PCR, while TCRdb's copy carries only in-frame clones and drops some. The data contain some 100,000 clones, less than 85% of them seen just once; the ten biggest clones take up 17%. Material: peripheral blood. All receptors come from an older woman with acute or convalescent COVID-19.

The chain is built from TRBV30 and TRBJ1-4; 7 positions agree with TRBD1. The length of the CDR3 is 14 residues. V was pared by 3 bases and J by 4 bases, with 5 bases of the junction left unmatched. Germline V gene sequence: CDR1 GTSNPN, CDR2 SVGIG (reference sequence). The CDR3: CAWRTGFINEKLFF. CDR3 DNA: TGTGCCTGGAGGACAGGGTTTATTAATGAAAAACTGTTTTTT.

The rearrangement uses TRBV7-2 and TRBJ1-2; D gene uncertain. This CDR3 contains 16 residues. Trimming took 4 bases from V and 4 from J, leaving 19 bases between them. Germline lookup yields CDR1 SGHTA and CDR2 FQGNSA. The CDR3 region is CASSSHPRGLSYGYTF. The CDR3, as DNA: TGTGCCAGCAGCTCTCACCCCCGGGGTCTTTCCTATGGCTACACCTTC. The full variable domain, completed using reference TRBV7-2 and TRBJ1-2, is GAGVSQSPSNKVTEKGKDVELRCDPISGHTALYWYRQSLGQGLEFLIYFQGNSAPDKSGLPSDRFSAERTGGSVSTLTIQRTQQEDSAVYLCASSSHPRGLSYGYTFGSGTRLTVV.

The V and J genes are TRBV28 and TRBJ2-1; 10 bases are a match to TRBD2. Per the germline V gene, CDR1 is MDHEN and CDR2 is SYDVKM. The CDR3 runs 15 residues. The V gene end was trimmed by 6 bases and the J gene end by 2 bases; junction bases not matched to a gene: 4. The CDR3 protein is CASRSSGGAYNEQFF. CDR3 DNA sequence: TGTGCCAGCAGGTCTAGCGGGGGCGCCTACAATGAGCAGTTCTTC.

The chain recombines TRBV7-2 with TRBJ2-3; possible D gene TRBD2, 7 bases. From germline, CDR1 is SGHTA and CDR2 FQGNSA. The CDR3 runs to 15 residues. V lost 8 bases and J 4 bases, leaving 19 bases between the germline ends. The CDR3 region has the DNA TGTGCCAGCGGACTTAGGGGGGGGTCCGCAGATACGCAGTATTTT. Translated, it gives CASGLRGGSADTQYF.

The V call is TRBV29-1, the J call TRBJ2-2; the match to TRBD2 covers 10 bases. The CDR3 has 17 amino acids. Germline values: CDR1 SQVTM, CDR2 ANQGSEA. Germline trimming cut 0 bases from V and 2 bases from J; bases unmatched to any gene: 6. Written as DNA, the CDR3 is TGCAGCGTTGAAGATGCAGTAGCGGGGGGCAACACCGGGGAGCTGTTTTTT. This translates into CSVEDAVAGGNTGELFF.

CDR3 in amino acids: CASSSHSGFPTDTQYF. Here the CDR3 DNA reads TGTGCCAGCAGTTCTCATAGCGGGTTCCCCACAGATACGCAGTATTTT. This chain uses TRBV6-2 or TRBV6-3 with TRBJ2-3, with 7 nucleotides matching TRBD2. V shed 4 bases, J shed 2 bases, and the junction held 9 bases outside the gene matches. The germline gives CDR1 MNHEY, CDR2 SVGEGT. CDR3 length: 16 residues.

The DNA of the CDR3 is TGTGCCAGTAGTTTTACAGGGGGCCGTCAGCCCCAGCATTTT. It encodes CASSFTGGRQPQHF. The gene calls are TRBV19 and TRBJ1-5; 9 bases are shared with TRBD1. V lost 5 bases to trimming and J lost 6 bases; unmatched junction nucleotides: 5. The CDR3 is made up of 14 amino acids. Germline CDR1 and CDR2: LNHDA and SQIVND (reference sequence).

This chain links TRBV10-3 with TRBJ2-4; D might be TRBD1 (6 bases). The V end lost 0 bases, the J end lost 0 bases, and 12 bases lay between the germline ends. The CDR3 length is 17 residues. From germline, CDR1 is ENHRY and CDR2 SYGVKD. This CDR3 reads CAISESTGVLAKNIQYF. In DNA form, the CDR3 reads TGTGCCATCAGTGAGTCGACAGGCGTGTTAGCCAAAAACATTCAGTACTTC.

This chain connects TRBV7-9 to TRBJ2-3; 12 bases are a match to TRBD2. V lost 6 bases to trimming and J lost 1 base; unmatched junction nucleotides: 8. The length of the CDR3 is 17 residues. The V gene's germline CDR1 is SEHNR and CDR2 FQNEAQ (reference sequence). CDR3 DNA sequence: TGTGCCAGCAGTGCTAGCGGGGGGGCTCCGGGCACAGATACGCAGTATTTT. Amino acids: CASSASGGAPGTDTQYF.

The chain recombines TRBV7-3 with TRBJ2-3; 8 nucleotides line up with TRBD2. J lost 4 bases, V lost 4 bases, and 4 bases had no gene match. The CDR3 is 14 residues long. Looked up from germline, CDR1 is SGHTA and CDR2 is FQGTGA. CDR3 sequence (DNA): TGTGCCAGCAGCTCCCGACTAGCGTCAGATACGCAGTATTTT. Its translation: CASSSRLASDTQYF.

The V and J genes are TRBV24-1 and TRBJ1-6, with no clear D. CDR3 size: 15 residues. The germline V gene encodes CDR1 KGHDR and CDR2 SFDVKD. Trimming cost V 5 bases and J 0 bases, with 7 bases left between them. The chain's CDR3 is CATSGFSSYNSPLHF. CDR3 nucleotides: TGTGCCACCAGTGGTTTCAGCTCCTATAATTCACCCCTCCACTTT.

The chain recombines TRBV4-2 with TRBJ1-4, with D maybe TRBD1 (6 bases). The CDR3 covers 15 residues. Germline values: CDR1 LGHNA, CDR2 YNFKEQ. Trimming pared 6 bases from V and 4 bases from J, leaving 15 bases between. CDR3 region: CASREGQPNNEKLFF. CDR3 coding DNA: TGTGCCAGCAGGGAAGGACAGCCCAATAATGAAAAACTGTTTTTT.

The J gene is TRBJ1-2, the V gene TRBV6-5; 7 bases align to TRBD1. Germline V gene data show CDR1 as MNHEY and CDR2 as SVGAGI. V trimming: 0 bases; J trimming: 4 bases; junction bases outside the gene matches: 8. CDR3 size: 16 residues. The CDR3 spells CASSYSGRGYIYGYTF. CDR3 bases: TGTGCCAGCAGTTACTCTGGCAGGGGGTACATCTATGGCTACACCTTC.

The V and J genes are TRBV30 and TRBJ2-4, with 9 nucleotides matching TRBD2. Germline V gene data show CDR1 as GTSNPN and CDR2 as SVGIG (reference sequence). The CDR3 contains 14 residues. V was pared by 2 bases and J by 7 bases, with 6 bases of the junction left unmatched. The CDR3 coding sequence is TGTGCCTGGAGTCTCGCGGCGGGGGGGAACATTCAGTACTTC. Translation gives CAWSLAAGGNIQYF. Drawing the rest from reference TRBV30 and TRBJ2-4, the complete variable domain is SQTIHQWPATLVQPVGSPLSLECTVEGTSNPNLYWYRQAAGRGLQLLFYSVGIGQISSEVPQNLSASRPQDRQFILSSKKLLLSDSGFYLCAWSLAAGGNIQYFGAGTRLSVL.